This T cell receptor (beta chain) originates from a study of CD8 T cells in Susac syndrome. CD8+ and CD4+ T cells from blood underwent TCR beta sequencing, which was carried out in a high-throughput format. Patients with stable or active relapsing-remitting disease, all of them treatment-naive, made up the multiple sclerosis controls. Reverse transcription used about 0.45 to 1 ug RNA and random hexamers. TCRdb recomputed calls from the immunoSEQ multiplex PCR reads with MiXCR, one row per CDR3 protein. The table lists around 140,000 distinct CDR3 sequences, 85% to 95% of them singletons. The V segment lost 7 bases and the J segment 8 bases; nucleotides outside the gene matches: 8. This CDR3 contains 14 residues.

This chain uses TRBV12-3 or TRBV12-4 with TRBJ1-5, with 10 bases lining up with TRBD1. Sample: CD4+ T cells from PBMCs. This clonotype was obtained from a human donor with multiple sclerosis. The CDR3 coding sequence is TGTGCCAGCACCGCGGGACAGGGGAGTAAGCCCCAGCATTTT. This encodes CASTAGQGSKPQHF.